The clone carrying this TCR beta chain was seen at least ten times. The antigen is not known. The entry originates in a study of CD8 T cells in ankylosing spondylitis. Study observations and caveats: A TCR beta motif of 7 to 9 highly homologous variants seemed to mark ankylosing spondylitis blood. Disease-linked clones were reportedly significantly enriched in matched ankylosing spondylitis synovial fluid.

Germline CDR1 reads SGHTA; CDR2 reads FQGNSA. J gave up 7 bases and V 5 bases, and 8 bases lay outside the gene matches. The CDR3 spans 14 residues. Construction of TCR beta libraries was performed using quantitative 5'-RACE with molecular barcodes. TCRdb called the 5' RACE reads again in MiXCR, with one record for every CDR3 protein. Of more than 110,000 distinct CDR3 sequences in the sample, 6.5% to 8.5% are singletons; the top ten hold approximately 7%. The sample was synovial fluid, either unsorted or a sorted T cell fraction (not recorded which). The TCR comes from a male donor with ankylosing spondylitis. This chain uses TRBV7-2 with TRBJ2-3; 8 bases are a match to TRBD1. The CDR3 DNA is TGTGCCAGCAGCCCAGGGGGCGCGGGATATACGCAGTATTTT. Its protein is CASSPGGAGYTQYF.